This TCR beta chain originates from a study of STAT5B mutations in CD4+ large granular lymphocyte leukemia. Study findings and constraints: Without putative leukemic clones, patient CD4-sorted repertoires remained more clonal than healthy CD4+ repertoires. Top patient clones used TRBV06 genes more often: 8/27 versus 2/35 in controls.

This CDR3 is 12 amino acids long. Germline V lookup: CDR1 SGHTS, CDR2 YDEGEE. The junction had 6 bases not matched to a gene; V was cut back by 3 bases and J by 11 bases. The assay was run at survey level. The assay was immunoSEQ multiplex PCR, and TCRdb's table has in-frame clones only and misses some. The sample shows about 35,000 clones, about 70% of them seen only once. With regard to this clone: Its antigen is unknown.

The sequencing input was CD4+ T cells from blood buffy coats. V and J are TRBV5-8 and TRBJ1-1, with 8 positions matching TRBD1. The receptor was isolated from a human donor in good health. This chain's CDR3 is CASSWGQAKAFF. The CDR3 DNA is TGTGCCAGCAGCTGGGGACAGGCGAAGGCTTTCTTT.